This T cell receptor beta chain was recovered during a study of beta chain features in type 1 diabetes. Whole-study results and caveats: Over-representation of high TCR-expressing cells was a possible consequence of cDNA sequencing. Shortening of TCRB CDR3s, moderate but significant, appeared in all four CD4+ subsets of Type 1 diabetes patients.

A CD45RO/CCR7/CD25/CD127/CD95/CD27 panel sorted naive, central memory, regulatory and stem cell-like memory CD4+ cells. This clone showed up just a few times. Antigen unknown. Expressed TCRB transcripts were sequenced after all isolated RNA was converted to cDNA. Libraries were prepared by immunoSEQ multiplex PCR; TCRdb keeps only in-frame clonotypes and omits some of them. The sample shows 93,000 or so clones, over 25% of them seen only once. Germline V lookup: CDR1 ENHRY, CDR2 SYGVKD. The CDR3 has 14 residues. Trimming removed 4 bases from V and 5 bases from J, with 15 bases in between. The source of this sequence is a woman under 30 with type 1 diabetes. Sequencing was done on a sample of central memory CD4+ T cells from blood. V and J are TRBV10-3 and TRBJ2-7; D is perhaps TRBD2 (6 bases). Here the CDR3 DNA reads TGTGCCATCAGTGTGAGGGGTGGGGAGGACGAGCAGTACTTC. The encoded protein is CAISVRGGEDEQYF.